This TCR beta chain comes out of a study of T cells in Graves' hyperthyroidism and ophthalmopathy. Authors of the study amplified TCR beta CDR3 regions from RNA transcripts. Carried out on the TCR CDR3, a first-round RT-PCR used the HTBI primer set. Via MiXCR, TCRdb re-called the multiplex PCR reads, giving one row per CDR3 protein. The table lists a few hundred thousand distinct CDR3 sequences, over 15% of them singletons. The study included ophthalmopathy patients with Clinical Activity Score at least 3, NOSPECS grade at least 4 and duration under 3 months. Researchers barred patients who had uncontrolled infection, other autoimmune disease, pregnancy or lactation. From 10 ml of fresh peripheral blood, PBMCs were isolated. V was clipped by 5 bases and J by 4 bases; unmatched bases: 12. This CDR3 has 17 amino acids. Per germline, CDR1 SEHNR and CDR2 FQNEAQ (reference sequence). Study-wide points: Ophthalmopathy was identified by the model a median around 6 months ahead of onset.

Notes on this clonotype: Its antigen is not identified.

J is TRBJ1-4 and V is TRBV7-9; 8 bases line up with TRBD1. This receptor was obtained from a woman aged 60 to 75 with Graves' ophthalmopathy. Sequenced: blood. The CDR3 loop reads CASSGDRPFRDNEKLFF. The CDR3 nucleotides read TGTGCCAGCAGCGGGGACAGGCCTTTCCGGGATAATGAAAAACTGTTTTTT.